This T cell receptor (beta chain) was sequenced during a study of OX40 agonist ivuxolimab in advanced cancers. Study-level results: Among some nonresponders, normalized T-cell clonal expansion was also low.

On this clone: The antigen is not known.

The J segment lost 6 bases and the V segment lost 3 bases, leaving 9 bases of the junction unmatched. This CDR3 contains 16 residues. CDR1 is MNHNY and CDR2 is SVGAGI in the germline V gene (reference sequence). Only in-frame clones appear in the TCRdb table, and some are missing; sequencing was by immunoSEQ multiplex PCR. The sample shows over 20,000 clones, around 80% of them seen only once. Sequenced here: CD4+ or CD8+ T cells sorted from blood, sampled in a trial of the OX40 agonist ivuxolimab. The clonotype comes from an adult with an advanced solid tumor such as melanoma, head and neck, liver or kidney cancer. This chain connects TRBV6-6 to TRBJ2-7, with 12 bases lining up with TRBD1. The CDR3, as DNA: TGTGCCAGCAGTTATATTGGGACAGGGGGCAAAGGCGAGCAGTACTTC. Protein sequence: CASSYIGTGGKGEQYF.